This entry is about one TCR beta chain. The antigen remains undetermined. TCRdb called the reads again in MiXCR, with one record for every CDR3 protein. The table records 300,000 to 400,000 distinct CDR3 sequences, around a quarter of them present only once. This specimen belongs to a study of T cell repertoires in cytomegalovirus infection. The overall study: As its CMV epitopes, the study selected recently identified HLA-C-restricted and well-studied HLA-B-restricted targets. In public TCR beta signatures, there were indications of both CMV infection and matching HLA type. General study results and limits: Identification of carriers of CMV plus the relevant HLA was achieved through cumulative public TCR beta family frequency.

The CDR3 spans 17 residues. Unmatched junction bases numbered 7, after V lost 2 bases and J lost 2 bases. Germline assignment: CDR1 LNHNV and CDR2 YYDKDF (reference sequence). J is TRBJ1-5 and V is TRBV15, with TRBD1 matching over 9 bases. This receptor was obtained from a human donor in good health (CMV status not recorded). Some clones in this sample may be carry-over from other donors' samples. Sequences were derived from cultured PBMCs, sampled from culture after CMV antigen stimulation. The CDR3 loop is CATSRSRGQGGNQPQHF. CDR3 in DNA: TGTGCCACCAGCAGAAGCCGGGGACAGGGAGGCAATCAGCCCCAGCATTTT.